These 29 T cell receptor beta chains were sequenced from one sample in a study of T cell changes during pregnancy in multiple sclerosis. Clones were sequenced by immunoSEQ multiplex PCR, and TCRdb holds only the in-frame ones, with some missing. The sample records approximately 87,000 clones, approximately 90% being singletons. The sample here was CD4+ T cells from peripheral blood mononuclear cells, taken in the second trimester of pregnancy. Every receptor here comes from a female donor with multiple sclerosis, enrolled in a pregnancy study.

The V and J genes are TRBV27 and TRBJ2-7; 7 positions match TRBD1. Trimming took 3 bases from V and 4 from J; bases not matched to a gene: 15. The CDR3 has 17 residues. From germline, CDR1 is MNHEY and CDR2 SMNVEV (reference sequence). The CDR3 protein is CASSFRAGGHTLYEQYF. In DNA form, the CDR3 reads TGTGCCAGCAGTTTTCGGGCAGGGGGTCACACTTTATACGAGCAGTACTTC.

The chain couples TRBV2 to TRBJ2-7; 7 bases are shared with TRBD1. Germline CDR1 and CDR2: SNHLY and FYNNEI. With V trimmed by 6 bases and J by 4 bases, 6 bases remained unmatched. The CDR3 is 13 amino acids. CDR3: CASSLQGQYEQYF. The CDR3 DNA follows: TGTGCCAGCAGCTTACAGGGGCAGTACGAGCAGTACTTC.

The chain links TRBV11-2 to TRBJ1-1; perhaps TRBD1 as D (6 bases). V was pared by 4 bases and J by 4 bases, with 7 bases between. This CDR3 is 12 amino acids long. Germline CDR1 and CDR2: SGHAT and FQNNGV. CDR3 protein: CASSSTGTEAFF. The DNA of the CDR3 is TGTGCCAGCAGCTCGACAGGCACTGAAGCTTTCTTT.

CDR3 in DNA: TGTGCCAGCAGTTACTCGGGCCTATCCTACGAGCAGTACTTC. This codes for CASSYSGLSYEQYF. This chain connects TRBV6-5 to TRBJ2-7; D not certain. CDR1 and CDR2 from the germline V gene are MNHEY and SVGAGI. Trimming cost V 0 bases and J 1 base, with 7 bases left between them. This CDR3 comprises 14 residues.

The count of this clone is one. The chain carries TRBV6-1 and TRBJ2-7, with 8 bases matching TRBD1. Germline V gives CDR1 MNHNS, CDR2 SASEGT. The ends lost 7 bases at V and 2 bases at J; junction bases unmatched: 7. This CDR3 has 14 amino acids. The CDR3 loop reads CASTRGQGAYEQYF. CDR3 coding DNA: TGTGCCAGCACCCGCGGACAGGGAGCCTACGAGCAGTACTTC.

The chain links TRBV4-2 to TRBJ1-2; 7 bases are shared with TRBD1. V trimming: 3 bases; J trimming: 2 bases; junction bases outside the gene matches: 6. The CDR3 totals 15 residues. Germline V lookup: CDR1 LGHNA, CDR2 YNFKEQ. The CDR3 region is CASSQEQGSNYGYTF. As DNA, the CDR3 is TGTGCCAGCAGCCAGGAACAGGGGTCCAACTATGGCTACACCTTC.

The chain uses TRBV29-1 and TRBJ2-1; possibly TRBD2 for D (6 bases). Per the germline V gene, CDR1 is SQVTM and CDR2 is ANQGSEA. The V gene lost 4 bases and the J gene lost 7 bases, with 17 bases spanning the gap. The CDR3 totals 14 residues. The CDR3 spells CSVGLGTLSNEQFF. The DNA of the CDR3 is TGCAGCGTTGGACTAGGAACCCTCAGTAATGAGCAGTTCTTC.

The V and J genes are TRBV6-5 and TRBJ2-1; D may be TRBD1 (5 bases). With 8 bases removed from V and 8 bases from J, the gap between germline ends came to 16 bases. The V gene's germline CDR1 is MNHEY and CDR2 SVGAGI. The CDR3 loop spans 13 amino acids. CDR3 protein: CASGKGLGHEQFF. In DNA, the CDR3 is TGTGCCAGCGGGAAGGGGCTCGGGCATGAGCAGTTCTTC.

This clone turned up a few times. The chain couples TRBV10-3 to TRBJ1-1; weak D call: TRBD1 (5 bases). V shed 6 bases and J shed 0 bases, with 8 bases lying between them. The CDR3 runs to 13 residues. Germline values: CDR1 ENHRY, CDR2 SYGVKD. The CDR3 loop reads CAISRDLNTEAFF. As DNA, the CDR3 is TGTGCCATCAGCAGGGACTTGAACACTGAAGCTTTCTTT.

This sequence joins TRBV2 and TRBJ1-2; no reliable D call. The CDR3 has 14 residues. Germline values: CDR1 SNHLY, CDR2 FYNNEI. V gave up 4 bases and J gave up 6 bases, with 15 bases separating them. The CDR3 region is CASSVISSRDGYTF. CDR3 bases: TGTGCCAGCAGTGTAATCAGTAGTCGGGATGGCTACACCTTC.

The CDR3 protein is CASSLSPGQGSSEAFF. CDR3 DNA: TGTGCCAGCAGCCTGAGCCCAGGACAGGGAAGTTCTGAAGCTTTCTTT. The chain joins TRBV5-4 to TRBJ1-1; 8 bases are a match to TRBD1. Per the germline V gene, CDR1 is SGHNT and CDR2 is YYREEE (reference sequence). The CDR3 loop spans 16 amino acids. V shed 4 bases and J 6 bases; nucleotides not matched to a gene: 14.

Only a few counts were recorded for this clone. V is TRBV28 and J is TRBJ2-7; maybe TRBD2 (6 bases). Germline lookup yields CDR1 MDHEN and CDR2 SYDVKM. The CDR3 spans 13 residues. The germline V and J ends were trimmed by 5 bases and 3 bases, with 11 bases remaining between them. Here the CDR3 reads CASSPSGVYEQYF. Here the CDR3 DNA reads TGTGCCAGCAGTCCATCGGGAGTCTACGAGCAGTACTTC.

V gene TRBV15 combines with J gene TRBJ2-7, with 8 bases that match TRBD2. The CDR3 loop spans 16 amino acids. Trimming at V came to 0 bases and at J to 1 base, leaving 5 bases not matched to a gene. Germline-derived CDR1 and CDR2 are LNHNV and YYDKDF (reference sequence). The CDR3: CATSRDPGLGSYEQYF. The CDR3 region has the DNA TGTGCCACCAGCAGAGACCCGGGACTAGGGTCCTACGAGCAGTACTTC. The full variable domain, with the rest looked up from reference TRBV15 and TRBJ2-7, is DAMVIQNPRYQVTQFGKPVTLSCSQTLNHNVMYWYQQKSSQAPKLLFHYYDKDFNNEADTPDNFQSRRPNTSFCFLDIRSPGLGDTAMYLCATSRDPGLGSYEQYFGPGTRLTVT.

The V call is TRBV5-1, the J call TRBJ1-4; 7 bases agree with TRBD1. Germline V gene data show CDR1 as SGHRS and CDR2 as YFSETQ. The CDR3 has 15 residues. Unmatched junction bases numbered 2, after V lost 3 bases and J lost 0 bases. The CDR3 spells CASSSTGATNEKLFF. In nucleotides, the CDR3 is TGCGCCAGCAGCTCCACAGGGGCAACTAATGAAAAACTGTTTTTT.

The gene calls are TRBV29-1 and TRBJ1-4; 10 nucleotides match TRBD1. V gave up 5 bases and J gave up 5 bases; unmatched junction bases: 5. Germline CDR1 SQVTM, CDR2 ANQGSEA. The CDR3 contains 14 residues. The CDR3 loop is CSVLMGQGNEKLFF. In nucleotides, the CDR3 is TGCAGCGTTTTAATGGGACAGGGGAATGAAAAACTGTTTTTT.

The chain combines TRBV21-1 with TRBJ2-7; the D call of TRBD1 is as the table states it, not checked on the DNA. TRBV21-1 is classified as a pseudogene. The CDR3 length is 16 residues. The CDR3, as DNA: TGTGCCAGCAGCGCAGCCCCGGGACAGGGTTTCGACGAGCAGTACTTC. As protein: CASSAAPGQGFDEQYF.

This clone was counted a single time. Here the CDR3 DNA reads TGTGCCAGCAGTGAAGGGACTAGGAAAGAGACCCAGTACTTC. Protein product: CASSEGTRKETQYF. The rearrangement links TRBV2 to TRBJ2-5; 7 bases match TRBD2. V lost 1 base, J lost 3 bases, and 2 bases stayed unmatched. The germline CDR1 and CDR2 sequences are SNHLY and FYNNEI. The CDR3 is 14 amino acids. Variable domain in full (rest from reference TRBV2 and TRBJ2-5): EPEVTQTPSHQVTQMGQEVILRCVPISNHLYFYWYRQILGQKVEFLVSFYNNEISEKSEIFDDQFSVERPDGSNFTLKIRSTKLEDSAMYFCASSEGTRKETQYFGPGTRLLVL.

The genes are TRBV28 and TRBJ1-2; D possibly corresponds to TRBD1 (5 bases). V was shortened by 2 bases and J by 2 bases, with 9 bases between the two germline ends. Germline values: CDR1 MDHEN, CDR2 SYDVKM. The CDR3 extends over 14 amino acids. CDR3 in amino acids: CASSLGAGNYGYTF. Written as DNA, the CDR3 is TGTGCCAGCAGTTTAGGCGCAGGGAACTATGGCTACACCTTC.

This chain uses TRBV29-1 with TRBJ2-1, with 12 bases aligning to TRBD2. In germline, CDR1 is SQVTM, CDR2 ANQGSEA. CDR3 length equals 16 residues. V was pared by 4 bases and J by 10 bases, with 14 bases of the junction left unmatched. CDR3 sequence reads: CSVGRRLAGVVGEQFF. The CDR3 DNA is TGCAGCGTTGGCCGTCGACTAGCGGGAGTGGTTGGAGAGCAGTTCTTC.

This clone was counted a single time. This chain uses TRBV19 with TRBJ1-5, with no clear D. This CDR3 is 19 amino acids long. Germline CDR1 is LNHDA and CDR2 is SQIVND (reference sequence). Trimming shortened V by 0 bases and J by 7 bases, and 25 bases separated the two germline ends. CDR3 DNA sequence: TGTGCCAGTAGTATAGATCGGAGGATGGGGTTTCTTGTAGGGCAGCCCCAGCATTTT. It yields the protein CASSIDRRMGFLVGQPQHF.

This chain links TRBV5-1 with TRBJ1-4; a weak D match, TRBD1 (5 bases). CDR3 length equals 15 residues. V was trimmed by 4 bases and J by 7 bases, leaving 17 bases between them. CDR1 is SGHRS and CDR2 is YFSETQ in the germline V gene. This CDR3 is CASSPSDSGGEKLFF. In DNA, the CDR3 is TGCGCCAGCAGCCCATCGGACTCCGGGGGTGAAAAACTGTTTTTT. The entire variable domain, with the rest obtained from reference TRBV5-1 and TRBJ1-4, is as follows: KAGVTQTPRYLIKTRGQQVTLSCSPISGHRSVSWYQQTPGQGLQFLFEYFSETQRNKGNFPGRFSGRQFSNSRSEMNVSTLELGDSALYLCASSPSDSGGEKLFFGSGTQLSVL.

The rearrangement links TRBV30 to TRBJ1-5; TRBD1 is a possible D gene (6 bases). Germline V gives CDR1 GTSNPN, CDR2 SVGIG (reference sequence). V was shortened by 4 bases and J by 1 base, with 11 bases between the two germline ends. This CDR3 comprises 14 residues. The CDR3 sequence is CAWKQTGSNQPQHF. The CDR3 coding sequence is TGTGCCTGGAAACAAACAGGGAGCAATCAGCCCCAGCATTTT.

The chain links TRBV28 to TRBJ2-1; D might be TRBD2 (5 bases). V was shortened by 1 base and J by 6 bases, with 16 bases between the two germline ends. The CDR3 spans 16 residues. Germline values: CDR1 MDHEN, CDR2 SYDVKM. The CDR3 DNA sequence: TGTGCCAGCAGTTTATCGGTGGGAGTAACGTTCAATGAGCAGTTCTTC. The encoded protein is CASSLSVGVTFNEQFF.

This clone appeared once. This chain connects TRBV11-3 to TRBJ1-2; TRBD1 might be the D (5 bases). There are 16 residues in the CDR3. V lost 2 bases and J lost 4, with 17 bases in between. Germline V gives CDR1 SGHNT, CDR2 YENEEA. The CDR3 coding sequence is TGTGCCAGCAGCTTAACTATCCGTGGAGGGGCCTATGGCTACACCTTC. Translating it yields CASSLTIRGGAYGYTF.

CDR3 nucleotide sequence: TGTGCCAGCAGCCTTAGCGGGAGGGCGTACAATGAGCAGTTCTTC. This translates into CASSLSGRAYNEQFF. The chain is built from TRBV7-9 and TRBJ2-1; 11 positions match TRBD2. This CDR3 spans 15 amino acids. Germline CDR1 SEHNR, CDR2 FQNEAQ (reference sequence). The V and J ends lost 5 bases and 4 bases, in that order; junction bases with no gene match: 4.

For the CDR3, the DNA is TGTGCCAGCAGCCTAAGGGGGACTGAAGCTTTCTTT. Translating it yields CASSLRGTEAFF. The chain couples TRBV5-6 to TRBJ1-1; a weak D match, TRBD1 (6 bases). Trimming took 4 bases from V and 5 from J, leaving 9 bases between them. Germline V CDR1 and CDR2: SGHDT, YYEEEE. The length of the CDR3 is 12 residues.

V and J are TRBV7-2 and TRBJ2-5; weak D call: TRBD1 (7 bases). CDR1 is SGHTA, CDR2 FQGNSA, per germline. This CDR3 comprises 16 residues. Trimming stripped 0 bases from V and 5 bases from J, with 16 bases between. The CDR3 spells CASSLAHGGGRETQYF. CDR3 sequence (DNA): TGTGCCAGCAGCTTAGCTCACGGAGGGGGCCGGGAGACCCAGTACTTC.

This chain connects TRBV19 to TRBJ1-6; D gene ambiguous. Germline CDR1 reads LNHDA; CDR2 reads SQIVND (reference sequence). The CDR3 is 16 amino acids. Trimming pared 5 bases from V and 9 bases from J, leaving 20 bases between. The CDR3 nucleotides are TGTGCCAGTAGTCCCCCCCCTACGGGAAGGAGTTCACCCCTCCACTTT. Amino acid sequence: CASSPPPTGRSSPLHF.

The chain uses TRBV7-2 and TRBJ2-3, with 9 bases fitting TRBD2. Trimming at V came to 2 bases and at J to 5 bases, leaving 8 bases not matched to a gene. Germline loops: CDR1 SGHTA, CDR2 FQGNSA. This CDR3 has 16 amino acids. CDR3 loop: CASSLNGGGARDTQYF. The CDR3 DNA is TGTGCCAGCAGCTTAAACGGCGGGGGGGCTAGAGATACGCAGTATTTT.